The 8 T cell receptor beta chains presented below share a single source sample, sequenced in a study of identical twins. TCRdb passed the 5' RACE reads through MiXCR, listing each CDR3 protein once. In the table there are 350,000 to 450,000 distinct CDR3 sequences, about 18% of which are singletons. The sequencing input was naive T cells sorted from blood. These receptors were taken from a man in his fifties in good health.

As concerns this clonotype: This may be a read error: a much more frequent sequence differs by one nucleotide. This rearrangement joins TRBV5-1 to TRBJ1-4, with a weak D call TRBD1 (5 bases). Germline V gene sequence: CDR1 SGHRS, CDR2 YFSETQ. Trimming cost V 1 base and J 4 bases, with 8 bases left between them. The CDR3 totals 14 residues. CDR3 in DNA: TGCGCCAGCAGCTTGAACAGGAGTAATGAAAAACTGTTTTTT. Encoded protein: CASSLNRSNEKLFF.

This clonotype was picked up many times. The rearrangement links TRBV6-5 to TRBJ2-7, with 10 bases that match TRBD1. V dropped 4 bases and J dropped 4; count of bases not matched to a gene: 7. The germline V gene encodes CDR1 MNHEY and CDR2 SVGAGI. CDR3 length: 15 amino acids. The CDR3, as DNA: TGTGCCAGCAGTTTCCGGGACAGGGGCATATACGAGCAGTACTTC. Translation gives CASSFRDRGIYEQYF.

This clonotype was seen many times. The CDR3 is CASSRDRASYEQYF. CDR3 DNA: TGTGCCAGCTCAAGGGACAGGGCCTCCTACGAGCAGTACTTC. This chain uses TRBV18 with TRBJ2-7, with 9 bases lining up with TRBD1. Looked up from germline, CDR1 is KGHSH and CDR2 is LQKENI. With V trimmed by 5 bases and J by 0 bases, 2 bases remained unmatched. The CDR3 loop spans 14 amino acids.

This clonotype has a count of ten or more. The chain combines TRBV5-5 with TRBJ2-1; TRBD1 might be the D (5 bases). With 4 bases removed from V and 1 base from J, the gap between germline ends came to 18 bases. Germline loops: CDR1 SGHKS, CDR2 YYEKEE (reference sequence). The CDR3 is 17 residues long. The CDR3 DNA reads as TGTGCCAGCAGCCTTACCGACAGACCAACTTCCTACAATGAGCAGTTCTTC. This gives the protein CASSLTDRPTSYNEQFF.

This clonotype was seen ten or more times. V gene TRBV7-2 combines with J gene TRBJ2-7, with 9 bases matching TRBD1. Per the germline V gene, CDR1 is SGHTA and CDR2 is FQGNSA. The CDR3 is 15 amino acids. V lost 4 bases, J lost 6 bases, and 10 bases stayed unmatched. The CDR3 spells CASSSGQGNMGEQYF. For the CDR3, the DNA is TGTGCCAGCAGCTCCGGACAGGGGAATATGGGCGAGCAGTACTTC.

The chain couples TRBV4-3 to TRBJ2-7; TRBD2 matches at 9 bases. In germline, CDR1 is LGHNA, CDR2 YSLEER. The CDR3 is 14 residues long. After removal of 3 bases from V and 6 bases from J, the junction contained 6 bases not matched to a gene. The CDR3 sequence is CASSQVAGVGEQYF. The DNA of the CDR3 is TGCGCCAGCAGCCAGGTAGCGGGAGTAGGCGAGCAGTACTTC.

This clonotype was recorded a few times. The chain couples TRBV6-2 or TRBV6-3 to TRBJ2-1; 9 bases line up with TRBD1. The CDR3 is 14 residues long. The J segment lost 6 bases and the V segment lost 4 bases, leaving 4 bases of the junction unmatched. CDR1 MNHEY and CDR2 SVGEGT come from the germline V gene. CDR3 in DNA: TGTGCCAGCAGTTCGGGACAGGGAGTCAATGAGCAGTTCTTC. Amino acid sequence: CASSSGQGVNEQFF.

The V and J genes are TRBV20-1 and TRBJ2-1; 11 bases fit TRBD1. Germline V gene sequence: CDR1 DFQATT, CDR2 SNEGSKA (reference sequence). Trimming cost V 3 bases and J 4 bases; bases outside gene matches: 5. This CDR3 region has 15 residues. The CDR3 region is CSASTGTGGYNEQFF. The CDR3 DNA reads TGCAGTGCTAGCACCGGGACAGGGGGGTACAATGAGCAGTTCTTC.